What follows is one TCR beta chain and its context. Patients all relapsed after autologous stem cell transplantation, and there was variation in brentuximab vedotin exposure. Sequenced by immunoSEQ multiplex PCR; TCRdb stores in-frame clones only, minus some. The sample lists about 13,000 clones, over 75% seen once, with approximately 22% in the top ten. These data are taken from a study of PD-1 blockade in classical Hodgkin lymphoma. This CDR3 is 15 amino acids long. Germline values: CDR1 SGHNT, CDR2 YYREEE (reference sequence). The V segment lost 4 bases and the J segment 3 bases; nucleotides outside the gene matches: 9.

Sequences were derived from peripheral blood mononuclear cells (PBMCs), sampled at baseline. This sequence was found in a human donor with classical Hodgkin lymphoma. J is TRBJ1-2 and V is TRBV5-4; 7 bases fit TRBD1. The CDR3: CASSSPGTADYGYTF. The CDR3 DNA reads TGTGCCAGCAGCAGTCCCGGGACAGCGGACTATGGCTACACCTTC.